This T cell receptor (beta chain) was sequenced in a study of blood T cells in healthy people across ages. Study findings and constraints: Both naive CD4+ cell counts and diversity were greater in long-lived donors than in aged donors.

Of note for this clonotype: What it binds is not known.

The use of a sample-barcoded 5' primer and a J-beta primer mix characterized a second PCR of roughly 6 to 11 cycles. Every sample gave at least 2.5 million paired-end reads containing CDR3. In TCRdb, the 5' RACE reads were re-called with MiXCR into one record per CDR3 protein. The data contain some 850,000 distinct CDR3 sequences, 20% to 30% of them singletons. CDR1 and CDR2 from the germline V gene are LNHDA and SQIVND (reference sequence). The V end lost 2 bases, the J end lost 4 bases, and 12 bases lay between the germline ends. This CDR3 comprises 14 residues. The same data also contributed to another study, on T cells of mothers and their children.

The sample was blood. This sequence was found in a boy aged 5-17 years in good health. V and J are TRBV19 and TRBJ2-7; D is tentatively TRBD1 or TRBD2 (6 bases each). CDR3 sequence: CASSIQGRDYEQYF. The CDR3 nucleotides are TGTGCCAGTAGTATACAGGGGCGGGATTACGAGCAGTACTTC.